These 14 T cell receptor beta chains were all obtained from the same sample, sequenced in a study of cytomegalovirus exposure and HLA in healthy donors. In the PCR, 60 Vbeta and 13 Jbeta primers were used. The table came from immunoSEQ multiplex PCR; TCRdb's copy has only in-frame clones and leaves some out. The sample includes around 110,000 clones, about 69% of them seen just once. The sequenced material came from PBMCs. The receptors were sampled from a woman aged 18-30 years in good health and CMV-seronegative.

The chain employs TRBV5-1 and TRBJ2-1, with 13 bases that match TRBD2. V dropped 0 bases and J dropped 6; count of bases not matched to a gene: 9. The CDR3 has 18 amino acids. Germline-derived CDR1 and CDR2 are SGHRS and YFSETQ. CDR3 in DNA: TGCGCCAGCAGCTTGGCCCCTCTAACTAGCGGGGGGGCCAATGAGCAGTTCTTC. Its protein is CASSLAPLTSGGANEQFF.

This clone showed up just once. CDR3 DNA: TGTGCCAGCAGGTCCGACAGGGTCAATGAGCAGTTCTTC. Residues: CASRSDRVNEQFF. This chain joins TRBV7-9 and TRBJ2-1; 7 nucleotides align to TRBD1. CDR1 SEHNR and CDR2 FQNEAQ come from the germline V gene (reference sequence). This CDR3 comprises 13 residues. Unmatched junction bases numbered 5, after V lost 6 bases and J lost 6 bases.

This chain links TRBV7-8 with TRBJ2-1, with TRBD1 identical over 7 bases. Germline CDR1 reads SGHVS; CDR2 reads FQNEAQ. The V and J ends lost 4 bases and 0 bases, in that order; junction bases with no gene match: 12. The CDR3 is made up of 18 amino acids. The DNA for the CDR3 is TGTGCCAGCAGCTCCTCGCTGACAGGGTTCAGCTCCTACAATGAGCAGTTCTTC. This sequence encodes CASSSSLTGFSSYNEQFF.

This clone was detected once. V usage is TRBV15 and J usage is TRBJ1-5; 8 bases are shared with TRBD1. The CDR3 contains 17 residues. The trim removed 2 bases at V and 0 bases at J, leaving 6 bases unmatched. The germline CDR1 and CDR2 sequences are LNHNV and YYDKDF (reference sequence). The CDR3: CATSRLRGQVSNQPQHF. The CDR3 bases are TGTGCCACCAGCAGACTCCGGGGACAGGTTAGCAATCAGCCCCAGCATTTT. The whole variable domain, filled in from reference TRBV15 and TRBJ1-5, reads DAMVIQNPRYQVTQFGKPVTLSCSQTLNHNVMYWYQQKSSQAPKLLFHYYDKDFNNEADTPDNFQSRRPNTSFCFLDIRSPGLGDTAMYLCATSRLRGQVSNQPQHFGDGTRLSIL.

A few counts support this clone. The DNA of the CDR3 is TGTGCCAGCAGAGGTCCAGGGGTCGTGGCCGGGGAGCTGTTTTTT. It specifies CASRGPGVVAGELFF. This rearrangement joins TRBV6-5 to TRBJ2-2; TRBD1 might be the D (6 bases). Trimming removed 6 bases at V and 6 bases at J, with 17 bases between. Germline assignment: CDR1 MNHEY and CDR2 SVGAGI. CDR3 length: 15 amino acids.

The chain combines TRBV5-4 with TRBJ2-3; 15 bases align to TRBD2. J lost 0 bases, V lost 4 bases, and 12 bases had no gene match. The germline V gene encodes CDR1 SGHNT and CDR2 YYREEE (reference sequence). The CDR3 runs 20 residues. CDR3 in DNA: TGTGCCAGCAGCCCCAGGACTAGCGGGGGGGCCGGTCCTAGCACAGATACGCAGTATTTT. It encodes CASSPRTSGGAGPSTDTQYF.

Concerning this clone itself: The sample has other DNA sequences that encode this CDR3 too. The chain is built from TRBV20-1 and TRBJ1-1; possible D gene TRBD1, 5 bases. The V gene's germline CDR1 is DFQATT and CDR2 SNEGSKA (reference sequence). V was trimmed by 6 bases and J by 5 bases, leaving 10 bases between them. This CDR3 is 11 amino acids long. Here the CDR3 DNA reads TGCAGTGCGGGGGGGGATACTGAAGCTTTCTTT. Protein product: CSAGGDTEAFF.

V is TRBV5-6 and J is TRBJ2-7, with TRBD2 as a possible D gene (6 bases). This CDR3 is built from 15 residues. V lost 1 base and J 3 bases, leaving 14 bases between the germline ends. Looked up from germline, CDR1 is SGHDT and CDR2 is YYEEEE. Written as DNA, the CDR3 is TGTGCCAGCAGCTTGAGGCTAGCGCCGGACTACGAGCAGTACTTC. It translates to CASSLRLAPDYEQYF.

This rearrangement joins TRBV19 to TRBJ1-4; D remains unclear. Germline V CDR1 and CDR2: LNHDA, SQIVND (reference sequence). The ends were cut back, 7 bases at V and 0 bases at J, with 15 bases in the middle. The CDR3 length is 16 residues. In DNA, the CDR3 is TGTGCCAGTACCTCGTGGAGATTTTCAACTAATGAAAAACTGTTTTTT. Amino acids: CASTSWRFSTNEKLFF.

This rearrangement joins TRBV4-1 to TRBJ2-7; 9 nucleotides line up with TRBD2. This CDR3 is built from 16 residues. The germline CDR1 and CDR2 sequences are MGHRA and YSYEKL. Losses at the gene ends were 1 base for V and 0 bases for J; bases not matched to a gene: 4. The CDR3 reads CASSQVVTSGSYEQYF. The DNA of the CDR3 is TGCGCCAGCAGCCAAGTCGTGACTAGCGGCTCCTACGAGCAGTACTTC.

The rearrangement joins TRBV28 to TRBJ1-6; D may be TRBD1 (5 bases). V lost 0 bases to trimming and J lost 2 bases, with 20 bases between them. The CDR3 runs to 20 residues. CDR1 MDHEN and CDR2 SYDVKM come from the germline V gene. This CDR3 is CASSLWGYGTPTPYNSPLHF. In DNA, the CDR3 is TGTGCCAGCAGTTTATGGGGTTACGGGACTCCGACTCCCTATAATTCACCCCTCCACTTT.

This sequence joins TRBV7-8 and TRBJ1-5; D not resolved. The CDR3 totals 14 residues. Per germline, CDR1 SGHVS and CDR2 FQNEAQ. V dropped 3 bases and J dropped 3 bases, with 9 bases sitting between them. CDR3 in amino acids: CASSLSGFNQPQHF. The CDR3 DNA is TGTGCCAGCAGCTTGAGCGGTTTCAATCAGCCCCAGCATTTT.

This chain uses TRBV6-6 with TRBJ2-2, with TRBD1 identical over 7 bases. This CDR3 comprises 15 residues. Germline values: CDR1 MNHNY, CDR2 SVGAGI (reference sequence). With 6 bases clipped from V and 1 base from J, the junction kept 5 bases outside the gene matches. The CDR3 loop is CASSTRDRNTGELFF. CDR3 nucleotide sequence: TGTGCCAGCAGCACCCGGGACAGGAACACCGGGGAGCTGTTTTTT.

This sequence joins TRBV6-1 and TRBJ1-1, with a tentative D call TRBD1 (5 bases). Per germline, CDR1 MNHNS and CDR2 SASEGT. There are 13 residues in the CDR3. With 7 bases removed from V and 3 bases from J, the gap between germline ends came to 12 bases. This chain's CDR3 is CASMTQVDTEAFF. The CDR3 nucleotides read TGTGCCAGCATGACACAGGTAGACACTGAAGCTTTCTTT.